Following are 18 T cell receptor beta chains from one sample sequenced in a study of blood T cell repertoires in COVID-19. Generated by immunoSEQ multiplex PCR, the TCRdb table keeps only in-frame clones and is missing some. This sample carries roughly 260,000 clones, 70% to 90% of them seen once, and the ten largest clones take about 1.9%. Material: PBMCs or T cells enriched from blood (not recorded which). These receptors all come from a woman aged 45 to 65 who had recovered from COVID-19.

This sequence joins TRBV5-4 and TRBJ2-2; 7 bases fit TRBD2. V lost 0 bases and J lost 6; bases outside the gene matches: 2. The CDR3 runs to 14 residues. Germline V CDR1 and CDR2: SGHNT, YYREEE (reference sequence). CDR3 amino acids: CASSLATSAGELFF. The CDR3 nucleotides are TGTGCCAGCAGCTTGGCCACTAGCGCCGGGGAGCTGTTTTTT.

The chain combines TRBV28 with TRBJ2-7; TRBD1 matches at 9 bases. The CDR3 has 15 residues. Germline-derived CDR1 and CDR2 are MDHEN and SYDVKM. V shed 4 bases, J shed 3 bases, and the junction held 7 bases outside the gene matches. The CDR3 DNA follows: TGTGCCAGCAGTTCCAGACAGGGGGGATTCTACGAGCAGTACTTC. Protein product: CASSSRQGGFYEQYF.

The genes are TRBV11-2 and TRBJ2-5; TRBD1 matches at 8 bases. The CDR3 is 15 residues long. Looked up from germline, CDR1 is SGHAT and CDR2 is FQNNGV. V was clipped by 4 bases and J by 1 base; unmatched bases: 5. The CDR3 protein is CASSSFGQGQETQYF. The CDR3 nucleotides are TGTGCCAGCAGCTCATTCGGACAGGGCCAAGAGACCCAGTACTTC.

The CDR3 here is CASSLGERLSGNTIYF. CDR3 nucleotides: TGTGCCAGCAGTTTAGGCGAGAGACTCTCTGGAAACACCATATATTTT. The chain uses TRBV28 and TRBJ1-3, with D uncertain. The CDR3 consists of 16 residues. The germline V gene encodes CDR1 MDHEN and CDR2 SYDVKM. V gave up 2 bases and J gave up 0 bases, with 11 bases separating them.

As regards this clone: The same CDR3 also results from other DNA sequences found in this sample. This chain connects TRBV28 to TRBJ2-5; 10 nucleotides line up with TRBD1. The CDR3 length is 15 residues. With V trimmed by 2 bases and J by 5 bases, 5 bases remained unmatched. Germline lookup yields CDR1 MDHEN and CDR2 SYDVKM. CDR3 sequence: CASSLPTGGRETQYF. The DNA of the CDR3 is TGTGCCAGCAGTTTACCGACAGGGGGCAGGGAGACCCAGTACTTC.

The CDR3 DNA follows: TGTGCCAGTAGTCCGTCCAATCAGCCCCAGCATTTT. This sequence encodes CASSPSNQPQHF. This chain connects TRBV19 to TRBJ1-5, with unresolved D. The CDR3 extends over 12 amino acids. Germline V gene sequence: CDR1 LNHDA, CDR2 SQIVND (reference sequence). V lost 5 bases, J lost 3 bases, and 5 bases lay in between.

The chain recombines TRBV7-8 with TRBJ1-2; D not resolved. Germline CDR1 and CDR2: SGHVS and FQNEAQ. V dropped 8 bases and J dropped 1 base, with 20 bases sitting between them. The CDR3 consists of 16 residues. In DNA, the CDR3 is TGTGCCAGCTATCCTGCGAGGGTAATCGGTAACTATGGCTACACCTTC. Protein sequence: CASYPARVIGNYGYTF.

A remark on this clone: Distinct nucleotide sequences in the sample also encode this CDR3. This chain links TRBV7-9 with TRBJ2-7; D not certain. The CDR3 runs 12 residues. Trimming removed 1 base from V and 4 bases from J, with 5 bases in between. Per the germline V gene, CDR1 is SEHNR and CDR2 is FQNEAQ (reference sequence). The DNA of the CDR3 is TGTGCCAGCAGCTTAGGAGCTTACGAGCAGTACTTC. This codes for CASSLGAYEQYF.

This chain connects TRBV6-1 to TRBJ2-1; 10 positions agree with TRBD2. V dropped 5 bases and J dropped 4; count of bases not matched to a gene: 5. The V gene's germline CDR1 is MNHNS and CDR2 SASEGT. The CDR3 has 15 residues. The CDR3 nucleotides are TGTGCCAGCAGTTTAGCTAGCGGGAGATACAATGAGCAGTTCTTC. It specifies CASSLASGRYNEQFF.

This clone showed up just once. CDR3 nucleotide sequence: TGTGCCAGCAGACTACAGGGAGGGGACACTGAAGCTTTCTTT. Translating gives CASRLQGGDTEAFF. The rearrangement uses TRBV2 and TRBJ1-1; tentative D call: TRBD1 (6 bases). Trimming took 6 bases from V and 3 from J, leaving 14 bases between them. Germline CDR1 and CDR2: SNHLY and FYNNEI. The CDR3 is 14 residues long.

This chain joins TRBV28 and TRBJ2-1; 9 nucleotides agree with TRBD1. The J segment lost 1 base and the V segment lost 5 bases, leaving 9 bases of the junction unmatched. Germline V gene data show CDR1 as MDHEN and CDR2 as SYDVKM. The CDR3 length is 17 residues. The CDR3 reads CASSPGQGLPSYNEQFF. CDR3 coding DNA: TGTGCCAGCAGTCCCGGACAGGGGCTACCTTCCTACAATGAGCAGTTCTTC.

This sequence joins TRBV3-1 (or the pseudogene TRBV3-2) and TRBJ2-2; maybe TRBD1 (6 bases). V was clipped by 0 bases and J by 1 base, with 12 bases between them. The CDR3 has 17 residues. Germline V gives CDR1 LGHDT, CDR2 YNNKEL (reference sequence). CDR3 in amino acids: CASSQDPTGWNTGELFF. CDR3 DNA: TGTGCCAGCAGCCAAGACCCCACAGGGTGGAACACCGGGGAGCTGTTTTTT.

The chain couples TRBV5-1 to TRBJ1-1, with TRBD1 as a possible D gene (5 bases). This CDR3 has 14 amino acids. The germline V and J ends were trimmed by 1 base and 1 base, with 8 bases remaining between them. The germline CDR1 and CDR2 sequences are SGHRS and YFSETQ. The CDR3 is CASSLLGANTEAFF. In nucleotides, the CDR3 is TGCGCCAGCAGCTTGTTAGGGGCGAACACTGAAGCTTTCTTT.

The rearrangement links TRBV6-6 to TRBJ2-1; possible D gene TRBD1, 6 bases. The CDR3 runs 17 residues. V lost 5 bases and J 0 bases, leaving 17 bases between the germline ends. The germline gives CDR1 MNHNY, CDR2 SVGAGI (reference sequence). CDR3 nucleotides: TGTGCCAGCAGTCCATCCCCCCGGGACAACTCCTACAATGAGCAGTTCTTC. Translating it yields CASSPSPRDNSYNEQFF.

This clone was detected only a few times. The CDR3 sequence: CASSHHRGREKLFF. DNA of the CDR3: TGTGCCAGCAGTCATCACAGGGGGCGTGAAAAACTGTTTTTT. The chain combines TRBV3-1 (or the pseudogene TRBV3-2) with TRBJ1-4; 9 bases agree with TRBD1. This CDR3 is built from 14 residues. CDR1 and CDR2 from the germline V gene are LGHDT and YNNKEL (reference sequence). V was pared by 6 bases and J by 7 bases, with 6 bases of the junction left unmatched.

V gene TRBV6-1 combines with J gene TRBJ1-2, with 8 positions matching TRBD1. The CDR3 sequence is 13 residues long. Looked up from germline, CDR1 is MNHNS and CDR2 is SASEGT. After removal of 2 bases from V and 7 bases from J, the junction contained 3 bases not matched to a gene. CDR3 DNA sequence: TGTGCCAGCAGTGAACAGGGGGCTTCTGGCTACACCTTC. This gives the protein CASSEQGASGYTF.

The chain couples TRBV2 to TRBJ2-2; 9 bases agree with TRBD1. Losses at the gene ends were 5 bases for V and 5 bases for J; bases not matched to a gene: 6. Per the germline V gene, CDR1 is SNHLY and CDR2 is FYNNEI. The CDR3 contains 15 residues. In DNA form, the CDR3 reads TGTGCCAGCAGTTGGAGGGGACAGGGAACCGGGGAGCTGTTTTTT. Translated: CASSWRGQGTGELFF.

This clone was recorded only once. The rearrangement links TRBV10-1 to TRBJ1-1; D not certain. The CDR3 is 13 residues long. Trimming left V 3 bases short and J 2 bases short, with 7 bases between. Germline assignment: CDR1 WNHNN and CDR2 SYGVQD (reference sequence). The CDR3 here is CASSEQINTEAFF. In nucleotides, the CDR3 is TGCGCCAGCAGTGAACAGATAAACACTGAAGCTTTCTTT.